This T cell receptor (beta chain) comes out of a study of shared clonotypes between healthy human individuals. Comment on this clone: No antigen is known for it.

A split of CD4+ cells into CD45RA+ naive and CD45RA-negative memory subsets was performed. TCRdb keeps only in-frame clones here, not all; method: immunoSEQ multiplex PCR. Among roughly 1.4 million clones listed, 98% were seen once. Regarding the study as a whole: Larger estimated richness was generally recorded for naive subsets relative to memory subsets.

This CDR3 contains 16 residues. Germline V gene lookup returns CDR1 SGDLS and CDR2 YYNGEE. V was shortened by 4 bases and J by 3 bases, with 16 bases between the two germline ends. The genes are TRBV9 and TRBJ1-4, with D unresolved. This receptor was obtained from a man aged 25-45 years in good health. Sequenced: naive CD4+ T cells sorted from blood. Documented subset: CD45RA+ positively selected. CDR3 residues: CASSPRGSAANEKLFF. The CDR3 DNA follows: TGTGCCAGCAGCCCCCGCGGCTCAGCAGCTAATGAAAAACTGTTTTTT.